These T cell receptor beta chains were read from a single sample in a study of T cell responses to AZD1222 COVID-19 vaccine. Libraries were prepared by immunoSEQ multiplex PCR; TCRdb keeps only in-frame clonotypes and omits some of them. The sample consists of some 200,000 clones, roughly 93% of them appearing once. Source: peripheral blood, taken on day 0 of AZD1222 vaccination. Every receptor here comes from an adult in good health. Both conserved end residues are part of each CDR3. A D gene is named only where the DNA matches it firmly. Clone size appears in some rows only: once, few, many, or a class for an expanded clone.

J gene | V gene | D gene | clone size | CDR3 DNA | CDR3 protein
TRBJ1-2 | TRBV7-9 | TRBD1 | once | TGTGCCAGCAGCCGGGGACAGGGACCGAGTGGCTACACCTTC | CASSRGQGPSGYTF
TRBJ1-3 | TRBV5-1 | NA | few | TGCGCCAGCAGCGAAGGGGGTCCTGGAAACACCATATATTTT | CASSEGGPGNTIYF
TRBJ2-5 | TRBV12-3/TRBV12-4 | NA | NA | TGTGCCAGCAGTTTAAATTGGGGTGAGACCCAGTACTTC | CASSLNWGETQYF
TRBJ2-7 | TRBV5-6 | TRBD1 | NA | TGTGCCAGCAGCTCCACAGGGGAGAGCTCCTACGAGCAGTACTTC | CASSSTGESSYEQYF
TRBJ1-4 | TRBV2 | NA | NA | TGTGCCAGCAGTTATGGGGAGGTGGGAGAAAAACTGTTTTTT | CASSYGEVGEKLFF
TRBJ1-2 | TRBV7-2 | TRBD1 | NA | TGTGCCAGCAGCTTGGAGCCAAGGACAGGCTATGGCTACACCTTC | CASSLEPRTGYGYTF
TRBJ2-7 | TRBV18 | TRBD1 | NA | TGTGCCAGCTCACCCCCCGGGACAGTGAACTACGAGCAGTACTTC | CASSPPGTVNYEQYF
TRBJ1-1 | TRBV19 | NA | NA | TGTGCCAGTAGTATAACCGCGGCGGTGGGGACATGGGCTTTCTTT | CASSITAAVGTWAFF
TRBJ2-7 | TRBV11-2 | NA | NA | TGTGCCAGCAGCTCCTCTGAATATACCGGGACACCAACCCCCGAGCAGTACTTC | CASSSSEYTGTPTPEQYF
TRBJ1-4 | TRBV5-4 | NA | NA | TGTGCCAGCAGCGATCGGGGGGATGAAAAACTGTTTTTT | CASSDRGDEKLFF
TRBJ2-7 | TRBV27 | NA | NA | TGTGCCAGCAGTTTATCACATCGGGACGAGCAGTACTTC | CASSLSHRDEQYF
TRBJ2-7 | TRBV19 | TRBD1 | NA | TGTGCCAGTAGTAAGGGGACAGGGAATTACGAGCAGTACTTC | CASSKGTGNYEQYF
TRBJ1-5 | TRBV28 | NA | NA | TGTGCCAGCATGGGGGGTACGTCTAGCAATCAGCCCCAGCATTTT | CASMGGTSSNQPQHF
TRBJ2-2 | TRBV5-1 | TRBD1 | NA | TGCGCCAGCAGCTCCGGACAGGGGAACGGGGAGCTGTTTTTT | CASSSGQGNGELFF
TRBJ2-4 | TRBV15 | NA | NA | TGTGCCACCAGCAGAGGCTACAGGAGAGGACTAGCCAAAAACATTCAGTACTTC | CATSRGYRRGLAKNIQYF
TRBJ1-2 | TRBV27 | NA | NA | TGTGCCAGCAGTACCATGACGGGAATAGCTGATGGCTACACCTTC | CASSTMTGIADGYTF
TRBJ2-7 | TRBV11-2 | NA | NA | TGTGCCAGCAGCTTAATCGGCAGGGTAGGCTACGAGCAGTACTTC | CASSLIGRVGYEQYF
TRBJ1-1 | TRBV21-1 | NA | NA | TGTGCCAGCATTCAGCAGGGGGCTCGCACTGAAGCTTTCTTT | CASIQQGARTEAFF
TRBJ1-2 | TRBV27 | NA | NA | TGTGCCAGCAGTTTAATCGGGGCCCCTGGCTATGGCTACACCTTC | CASSLIGAPGYGYTF